These T cell receptor beta chains were read from a single sample in a study of cytomegalovirus exposure and HLA in healthy donors. Profiling relied on immunoSEQ multiplex PCR, and the TCRdb table lists in-frame clones only, not all of them. The sample shows 150,000 or so clones, 75% to 90% of them seen only once. The sequenced material came from PBMCs. These receptors originate from a young woman in good health and CMV-seropositive. Each CDR3 is given with its conserved first and last residue. D genes are given only for firm matches. Size values are once, few and many counts, or a class for expanded clones, and some rows have none.

NA | TRBJ2-1 | NA | TRBV4-1 | CASSQGTGYYNEQFF | TGCGCCAGCAGCCAAGGGACGGGGTACTACAATGAGCAGTTCTTC
NA | TRBJ1-2 | NA | TRBV5-6 | CASSAGLRYTF | TGTGCCAGCAGCGCCGGACTACGCTACACCTTC
NA | TRBJ1-4 | NA | TRBV15 | CATSRDGSATNEKLFF | TGTGCCACCAGCAGAGATGGAAGCGCAACTAATGAAAAACTGTTTTTT
NA | TRBJ2-2 | NA | TRBV6-1 | CASRVDSANTGELFF | TGTGCCAGCAGGGTGGACTCCGCGAACACCGGGGAGCTGTTTTTT
TRBD2 | TRBJ2-1 | once | TRBV6-6 | CASSNSGSGSYNEQFF | TGTGCCAGCAGCAATAGCGGGAGTGGGTCCTACAATGAGCAGTTCTTC
NA | TRBJ2-7 | once | TRBV15 | CATSSGDRAYEQYF | TGTGCCACCAGCAGCGGAGACAGAGCCTACGAGCAGTACTTC
NA | TRBJ1-1 | NA | TRBV2 | CASGELSQTEAFF | TGTGCCAGCGGAGAACTCAGCCAGACTGAAGCTTTCTTT
NA | TRBJ2-3 | NA | TRBV19 | CASSIVQDTQYF | TGTGCCAGTAGTATAGTCCAGGATACGCAGTATTTT
NA | TRBJ1-1 | NA | TRBV7-9 | CASSYRQGTEAFF | TGTGCCAGCAGCTACCGCCAGGGGACTGAAGCTTTCTTT
TRBD1 | TRBJ2-7 | NA | TRBV7-9 | CASSPDRAPYEQYF | TGTGCCAGCAGCCCCGACAGGGCCCCCTACGAGCAGTACTTC
NA | TRBJ1-5 | NA | TRBV6-1 | CASSEAAGPRQPQHF | TGTGCCAGCAGTGAAGCTGCAGGGCCCCGCCAGCCCCAGCATTTT
TRBD2 | TRBJ2-7 | NA | TRBV4-1 | CASSQGSGVAYEQYF | TGCGCCAGCAGCCAAGGTAGCGGGGTCGCCTACGAGCAGTACTTC
TRBD2 | TRBJ2-7 | NA | TRBV6-1 | CASSEPGPGGYEQYF | TGTGCCAGCAGTGAACCTGGGCCGGGGGGTTACGAGCAGTACTTC
NA | TRBJ2-3 | NA | TRBV6-6 | CASSYVGGPDTQYF | TGTGCCAGCAGTTACGTCGGGGGGCCGGATACGCAGTATTTT
TRBD2 | TRBJ2-1 | NA | TRBV6-5 | CASSYSTSGSDEQFF | TGTGCCAGCAGTTACTCGACTAGCGGGAGTGATGAGCAGTTCTTC
NA | TRBJ1-2 | NA | TRBV28 | CASRPQGNYGYTF | TGTGCCAGCAGGCCACAGGGCAACTATGGCTACACCTTC
TRBD1 | TRBJ2-1 | few | TRBV27 | CASRLTGISPYNEQFF | TGTGCCAGCAGGTTGACAGGGATAAGTCCCTACAATGAGCAGTTCTTC
TRBD1 | TRBJ1-2 | NA | TRBV6-1 | CASSGRTGPDRGRYGYTF | TGTGCCAGCAGTGGACGGACAGGGCCGGACAGGGGGCGATATGGCTACACCTTC
TRBD1 | TRBJ2-3 | NA | TRBV27 | CASSYRGPGSDTQYF | TGTGCCAGCAGTTACAGGGGGCCAGGCTCAGATACGCAGTATTTT
NA | TRBJ2-5 | NA | TRBV6-6 | CASSYVGEAGETQYF | TGTGCCAGCAGTTACGTTGGGGAGGCCGGAGAGACCCAGTACTTC
TRBD1 | TRBJ1-2 | NA | TRBV18 | CASSQRTGASYGYTF | TGTGCCAGCTCACAACGGACAGGGGCTTCCTATGGCTACACCTTC
TRBD2 | TRBJ2-1 | NA | TRBV25-1 | CASSFRTSGGGNEQFF | TGTGCCAGCAGTTTCCGGACTAGCGGGGGGGGCAATGAGCAGTTCTTC
TRBD1 | TRBJ2-7 | NA | TRBV5-5 | CASSFPSVPGQGRGSYEQYF | TGTGCCAGCAGCTTCCCTTCCGTCCCGGGACAGGGGAGGGGGTCTTACGAGCAGTACTTC
NA | TRBJ2-5 | NA | TRBV19 | CASSPTGWSQYF | TGTGCCAGTAGTCCGACGGGATGGTCCCAGTACTTC
NA | TRBJ2-2 | NA | TRBV4-1 | CASSQEHQFSGELFF | TGCGCCAGCAGCCAAGAACATCAGTTCTCCGGGGAGCTGTTTTTT
NA | TRBJ2-5 | once | TRBV5-4 | CAITATKTQYF | TGTGCCATCACAGCAACGAAGACCCAGTACTTC
NA | TRBJ1-1 | NA | TRBV5-1 | CASSRSRIGPGTEAFF | TGCGCCAGCAGCCGGTCCAGGATCGGTCCAGGAACTGAAGCTTTCTTT
TRBD2 | TRBJ2-7 | NA | TRBV5-1 | CASSAGLADPSYEQYF | TGCGCCAGCAGCGCGGGACTAGCGGATCCGTCCTACGAGCAGTACTTC
NA | TRBJ2-1 | NA | TRBV28 | CASSSTDRQFF | TGTGCCAGCAGTTCTACAGATCGGCAGTTCTTC
TRBD1 | TRBJ1-1 | NA | TRBV2 | CASSLDRVSEAFF | TGTGCCAGCAGTCTAGACAGGGTGAGTGAAGCTTTCTTT
NA | TRBJ1-1 | NA | TRBV6-1 | CASRGLGGKNTEAFF | TGTGCCAGCAGGGGCCTCGGAGGGAAGAACACTGAAGCTTTCTTT
NA | TRBJ2-5 | NA | TRBV2 | CASSEGTEKETQYF | TGTGCCAGCAGTGAAGGGACAGAAAAAGAGACCCAGTACTTC
TRBD1 | TRBJ2-3 | NA | TRBV5-8 | CASSAGQGYPDTQYF | TGTGCCAGCAGCGCGGGACAGGGTTACCCAGATACGCAGTATTTT
NA | TRBJ2-7 | NA | TRBV5-1 | CASSRGGSATYEQYF | TGCGCCAGCAGCCGAGGTGGCTCTGCCACCTACGAGCAGTACTTC
NA | TRBJ1-5 | NA | TRBV2 | CASSRRTFPDQPQHF | TGTGCCAGCAGTCGGCGGACTTTTCCAGATCAGCCCCAGCATTTT
NA | TRBJ1-1 | NA | TRBV10-2 | CASSERSVMNTEAFF | TGCGCCAGCAGTGAGCGCAGCGTCATGAACACTGAAGCTTTCTTT